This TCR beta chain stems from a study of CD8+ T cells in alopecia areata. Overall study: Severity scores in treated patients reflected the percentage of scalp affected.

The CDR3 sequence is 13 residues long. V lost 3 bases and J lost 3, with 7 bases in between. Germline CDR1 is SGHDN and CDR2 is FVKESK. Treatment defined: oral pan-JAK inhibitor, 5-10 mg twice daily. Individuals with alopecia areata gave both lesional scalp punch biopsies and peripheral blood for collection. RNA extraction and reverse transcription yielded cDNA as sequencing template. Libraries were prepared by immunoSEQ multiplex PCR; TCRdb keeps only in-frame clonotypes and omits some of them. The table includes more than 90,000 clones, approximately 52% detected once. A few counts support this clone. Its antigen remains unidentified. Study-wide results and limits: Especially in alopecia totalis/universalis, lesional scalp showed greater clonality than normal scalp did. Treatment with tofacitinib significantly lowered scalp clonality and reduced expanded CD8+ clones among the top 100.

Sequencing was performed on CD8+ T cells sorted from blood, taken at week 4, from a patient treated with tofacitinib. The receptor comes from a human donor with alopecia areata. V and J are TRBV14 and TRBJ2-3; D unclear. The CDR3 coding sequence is TGTGCCAGCAGCCAGACCCAGACAGATACGCAGTATTTT. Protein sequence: CASSQTQTDTQYF.